A selection of T cell receptor beta chains follows, all from one sample in a study of blood T cells in healthy people across ages. TCRdb independently ran MiXCR on the 5' RACE reads; one entry per CDR3 protein. Among about 1.5 million distinct CDR3 sequences listed, approximately 42% were seen once. Material: blood. The receptor source for this set is a woman in her late teens or twenties in good health. CDR3s include the opening cysteine and the closing phenylalanine or tryptophan. A D gene is named only where the DNA matches it firmly. Not every row has a clone size; where given, it reads once, few, many or a size class.

D gene	J gene	clone size	V gene	CDR3 DNA	CDR3 protein
NA	TRBJ2-4	NA	TRBV4-1	TGCGCCAGCAGCCAACCTATAGCCAAAAACATTCAGTACTTC	CASSQPIAKNIQYF
TRBD2	TRBJ2-3	NA	TRBV6-5	TGTGCCAGCAGTACCCTCGGGGGGGCTGGCACAGATACGCAGTATTTT	CASSTLGGAGTDTQYF
NA	TRBJ2-7	few	TRBV12-3/TRBV12-4	TGTGCCAGCAGCCCTAGTGTTGAGATCTACGAGCAGTACTTC	CASSPSVEIYEQYF
TRBD2	TRBJ2-7	many	TRBV20-1	TGCAGTGCTAGAGCTTCCACTAGCGCCCTCTCCTACGAGCAGTACTTC	CSARASTSALSYEQYF
NA	TRBJ2-3	NA	TRBV27	TGTGCCAGCAGTCAGCGAAGGGCCACAGATGCGCAGTATTTT	CASSQRRATDAQYF
NA	TRBJ2-4	few	TRBV7-8	TGTGCCAGCAGCCCAAGCGAGGGAGCCAAAAACATTCAGTACTTC	CASSPSEGAKNIQYF
TRBD1	TRBJ1-4	few	TRBV27	TGTGCCAGCAGTTTAAGACAGGGTCGAAAACTGTTTTTT	CASSLRQGRKLFF
TRBD1	TRBJ1-6	few	TRBV20-1	TGCAGTGCTCCCCCGACAGGGCTAGATAATTCACCCCTCCACTTT	CSAPPTGLDNSPLHF
TRBD2	TRBJ2-5	NA	TRBV7-9	TGTGCCAGCAGCCCCCGAAATCTAGCGGATACTAACAATGAGCAGTACTTC	CASSPRNLADTNNEQYF
TRBD1	TRBJ2-3	NA	TRBV15	TGTGCCACCAGCACCCTCCGGGACAGTTCAATCAATACGCAGTATTTT	CATSTLRDSSINTQYF
TRBD1	TRBJ2-1	NA	TRBV6-5	TGTGCCAGCAGACGGACAGGGTGGCCTGAGCAGTTCTTC	CASRRTGWPEQFF
NA	TRBJ2-2	NA	TRBV24-1	TGTGCCACCAGTGATGGGGGGAGCACCGGGGAGCTGTTTTTT	CATSDGGSTGELFF
NA	TRBJ2-5	NA	TRBV28	TGTGCCAGCAGTTTATTGTCGGGAGCTGAGCAGTACTTC	CASSLLSGAEQYF
NA	TRBJ2-7	NA	TRBV20-1	TGCAGTGCTAAAGAAACAGGATTCCCCTACGAGCAGTACTTC	CSAKETGFPYEQYF
TRBD1	TRBJ2-7	NA	TRBV27	TGTGCCAGCAGGCAGGGGGCCCCCTCCTACAATGAGCAGTACTTC	CASRQGAPSYNEQYF
NA	TRBJ1-2	NA	TRBV5-6	TGTGCCAGCAGCCGGGGAGATAGGGCAGCTAACTATGGCTACACCTTC	CASSRGDRAANYGYTF
NA	TRBJ2-5	NA	TRBV20-1	TGCAGTGCTAGAGATAGGGCAGGGAGCCAAGAGACCCAGTACTTC	CSARDRAGSQETQYF
NA	TRBJ1-5	NA	TRBV7-2	TGTGCCAGCAGCTTTACTATAGGGCAGCCCCAGCATTTT	CASSFTIGQPQHF
TRBD2	TRBJ2-7	many	TRBV4-1	TGCGCCAGCAGCCAAGTACCGGGGGGCTCCTACGAGCAGTACTTC	CASSQVPGGSYEQYF
NA	TRBJ2-3	few	TRBV20-1	TGCAGTGCTAGGGGCCAGGGGGGCGGGGTAGATACGCAGTATTTT	CSARGQGGGVDTQYF
NA	TRBJ1-1	few	TRBV2	TGTGCCAGCAGTGAAGCGCAAAGGGGAGGGGACACTGAAGCTTTCTTT	CASSEAQRGGDTEAFF
NA	TRBJ2-7	few	TRBV5-1	TGCGCCAGCAGCTTGGTCCTAGGAAACTACGAGCAGTACTTC	CASSLVLGNYEQYF
NA	TRBJ1-5	NA	TRBV20-1	TGCAGTGCTAGATCTACGGGGCTTAGCAATCAGCCCCAGCATTTT	CSARSTGLSNQPQHF
TRBD1	TRBJ1-1	NA	TRBV12-3/TRBV12-4	TGTGCCAGCAGTCCGACAGGGGGATCTGAAGCTTTCTTT	CASSPTGGSEAFF
NA	TRBJ2-1	NA	TRBV6-2/TRBV6-3	TGTGCCAGCAGTGAAGTGACAGTCTACAATGAGCAGTTCTTC	CASSEVTVYNEQFF
NA	TRBJ2-7	NA	TRBV2	TGTGCCAGCACCTACTCCACGGGGGTGTACAATGAGCAGTACTTC	CASTYSTGVYNEQYF
NA	TRBJ1-2	few	TRBV7-3	TGTGCCAGCAGCTTGCAGACAGGAGATGGCTACACCTTC	CASSLQTGDGYTF
NA	TRBJ2-1	NA	TRBV7-9	TGTGCCAGCAGCCCGTGGGTACTTATGGACAATGAGCAGTTCTTC	CASSPWVLMDNEQFF
NA	TRBJ1-2	few	TRBV14	TGTGCCAGCAGCCAGTCGCCCTCCGCGGATGGCTACACCTTC	CASSQSPSADGYTF
NA	TRBJ1-5	NA	TRBV29-1	TGCAGCGTTGGCTACGGATCTAGCAATCAGCCCCAGCATTTT	CSVGYGSSNQPQHF
NA	TRBJ2-1	NA	TRBV5-1	TGCGCCAGCAGCTTGGACTGGAGCAATGGGCAGTTCTTC	CASSLDWSNGQFF
TRBD1	TRBJ2-2	NA	TRBV27	TGTGCCAGCAGTCCTACCACGGGACAGGCACTGTCCGGGGAGCTGTTTTTT	CASSPTTGQALSGELFF
TRBD2	TRBJ2-3	few	TRBV5-1	TGCGCCAGCAGCTTGGTTCCAGCGGGGGAGTACACAGATATGCAGTATTTT	CASSLVPAGEYTDMQYF
NA	TRBJ1-4	few	TRBV27	TGTGCCAGCAGTTTATCGGGAGGGGCGAGTGAAAAACTGTTTTTT	CASSLSGGASEKLFF
NA	TRBJ2-1	NA	TRBV29-1	TGCAGCGGCGCCTTGGAGAATGAGCAGTTCTTC	CSGALENEQFF
NA	TRBJ1-2	NA	TRBV29-1	TGCAGCGTTGAATTAGCGGGGTCAAACTATAGCTACACCTTC	CSVELAGSNYSYTF
NA	TRBJ2-3	NA	TRBV7-6	TGTGCCAGCAGCTACGGGGCTGGTACGCAGTATTTT	CASSYGAGTQYF
NA	TRBJ2-1	few	TRBV4-2	TGTGCCAGCAGCCAAGATAGTGGGTGGAATGAGCAGTTCTTC	CASSQDSGWNEQFF
TRBD2	TRBJ2-5	NA	TRBV12-3/TRBV12-4	TGTGCCAGCAGTTTTTTTAGCGGGGGTGGGGAGACCCAGTACTTC	CASSFFSGGGETQYF
TRBD2	TRBJ2-5	few	TRBV7-3	TGTGCCAGCAGCCCGTCCGGAACTAGCGGAGGGGAGACCCAGTACTTC	CASSPSGTSGGETQYF
NA	TRBJ1-2	NA	TRBV12-3/TRBV12-4	TGTGCCAGCAGTTTTGGAGGTCCTGGCTACACCTTC	CASSFGGPGYTF
TRBD1	TRBJ1-2	few	TRBV27	TGTGCCACCAAGACCGGGACAGGCCTTCTCAACTATGGCTACACCTTC	CATKTGTGLLNYGYTF
NA	TRBJ1-2	NA	TRBV5-1	TGCGCCGGCAGCTTGGAGGGCCATGGCTACACCTTC	CAGSLEGHGYTF
NA	TRBJ1-1	NA	TRBV30	TGTGCCTGGAGTGTTCTGATGCGTTACACTGAGGCTTTCTTT	CAWSVLMRYTEAFF
NA	TRBJ2-7	NA	TRBV4-1	TGCGCCAGCAGCCAATCGGCCGGGACCGGCTACGAGCAGTACTTC	CASSQSAGTGYEQYF
NA	TRBJ2-3	few	TRBV6-1	TGTGCCAGCAGAAGACTCCTGGGGACACGAATCACGGATACGCAGTATTTT	CASRRLLGTRITDTQYF
NA	TRBJ2-7	NA	TRBV6-1	TGTGCCAGCAGTGATCAGGGGAGATCCTACGAGCAGTACTTC	CASSDQGRSYEQYF
TRBD2	TRBJ2-1	NA	TRBV7-9	TGTGCCAGCAGCCACGGACTAGCGGGAGGCCGCTACAATGAGCAGTTCTTC	CASSHGLAGGRYNEQFF
NA	TRBJ2-1	NA	TRBV24-1	TGTGCCACCAGTGATCCCCCTAACAATGAGCAGTTCTTC	CATSDPPNNEQFF
TRBD1	TRBJ2-1	NA	TRBV4-2	TGTGCCAGCAGCCCCCAAGGGGGACAGGGGGTCCACAATGAGCAGTTCTTC	CASSPQGGQGVHNEQFF